Below are 25 T cell receptor beta chains sequenced from a single sample in a study of T cells in Graves' hyperthyroidism and ophthalmopathy. TCR beta CDR3 regions were amplified from RNA. In the first-round RT-PCR of the TCR CDR3, the HTBI primer set was used. One entry per CDR3 protein, called by TCRdb with MiXCR from the multiplex PCR reads. Among approximately 690,000 distinct CDR3 sequences listed, less than 25% were seen once. The specimen sequenced was blood. Receptors were obtained from a man aged 25-45 years with Graves' ophthalmopathy.

The chain recombines TRBV19 with TRBJ1-5; no definite D call. Germline-derived CDR1 and CDR2 are LNHDA and SQIVND (reference sequence). With 3 bases removed from V and 11 bases from J, the gap between germline ends came to 17 bases. The length of the CDR3 is 14 residues. As DNA, the CDR3 is TGTGCCAGTAGTATGACGGCCGCTGGTTTGTCCCAGCATTTT. It translates to CASSMTAAGLSQHF.

This chain uses TRBV19 with TRBJ2-3; 7 bases match TRBD2. The CDR3 is 15 amino acids. Germline CDR1 reads LNHDA; CDR2 reads SQIVND (reference sequence). J lost 0 bases, V lost 5 bases, and 5 bases had no gene match. CDR3 bases: TGTGCCAGTAGTGTCCTAGCGGAAAGCACAGATACGCAGTATTTT. This gives the protein CASSVLAESTDTQYF.

The chain uses TRBV3-1 and TRBJ1-2; perhaps TRBD1 as D (6 bases). Germline CDR1 LGHDT, CDR2 YNNKEL (reference sequence). The CDR3 extends over 18 amino acids. Trimming shortened V by 0 bases and J by 4 bases, and 21 bases separated the two germline ends. The CDR3 sequence: CASSQEGSRGRGPYGYTF. Written as DNA, the CDR3 is TGTGCCAGCAGCCAAGAGGGGTCGAGAGGCAGGGGACCCTATGGCTACACCTTC.

Many counts were recorded for this clonotype. The rearrangement uses TRBV18 and TRBJ1-5; 7 nucleotides align to TRBD1. V trimming: 4 bases; J trimming: 3 bases; junction bases outside the gene matches: 3. The germline CDR1 and CDR2 sequences are KGHSH and LQKENI. The CDR3 totals 14 residues. The DNA for the CDR3 is TGTGCCAGCTCACAGGGGGCTGTCAATCAGCCCCAGCATTTT. As protein: CASSQGAVNQPQHF.

This clonotype was seen at least ten times. The chain joins TRBV18 to TRBJ1-2; perhaps TRBD1 as D (5 bases). The V end was cut by 0 bases, the J end by 4 bases, with 12 bases between. The length of the CDR3 is 15 residues. Germline V gene sequence: CDR1 KGHSH, CDR2 LQKENI. CDR3 DNA: TGTGCCAGCTCACCACCAGGGACGGCCAGCTATGGCTACACCTTC. As protein: CASSPPGTASYGYTF. Full variable domain (outside the CDR3, taken from reference TRBV18 and TRBJ1-2): NAGVMQNPRHLVRRRGQEARLRCSPMKGHSHVYWYRQLPEEGLKFMVYLQKENIIDESGMPKERFSAEFPKEGPSILRIQQVVRGDSAAYFCASSPPGTASYGYTFGSGTRLTVV.

This clonotype was observed a few times. This chain links TRBV9 with TRBJ2-7; 8 bases fit TRBD1. The CDR3 spans 17 residues. Per germline, CDR1 SGDLS and CDR2 YYNGEE. Trimming cost V 0 bases and J 4 bases; bases outside gene matches: 12. The CDR3 DNA follows: TGTGCCAGCAGCGTAGCCCCCCCCGGGACAGGTCCGTACGAGCAGTACTTC. Amino acids: CASSVAPPGTGPYEQYF.

This clonotype was picked up a small number of times. The chain carries TRBV6-5 and TRBJ2-1; 7 bases line up with TRBD2. V gave up 0 bases and J gave up 3 bases; unmatched junction bases: 5. The CDR3 is made up of 16 amino acids. CDR1 is MNHEY, CDR2 SVGAGI, per germline. The CDR3 region has the DNA TGTGCCAGCAGTTACTCGTCGGGAGGTGACTACAATGAGCAGTTCTTC. This sequence encodes CASSYSSGGDYNEQFF.

The chain combines TRBV5-6 with TRBJ1-6; 11 bases fit TRBD1. The CDR3 totals 18 residues. V lost 3 bases, J lost 1 base, and 6 bases stayed unmatched. In germline, CDR1 is SGHDT, CDR2 YYEEEE. CDR3 residues: CASSSGQGALSYNSPLHF. The CDR3, as DNA: TGTGCCAGCAGCTCCGGACAGGGGGCGCTTTCCTATAATTCACCCCTCCACTTT.

The chain carries TRBV9 and TRBJ2-7; D not resolved. Trimming removed 4 bases at V and 0 bases at J, with 17 bases between. Germline V lookup: CDR1 SGDLS, CDR2 YYNGEE. The CDR3 length is 16 residues. CDR3 nucleotide sequence: TGTGCCAGCAGCCAAGATGTAGCCCTAATCTCCTACGAGCAGTACTTC. Protein sequence: CASSQDVALISYEQYF.

CDR3 loop: CSALREGLTGELFF. CDR3 nucleotides: TGCAGTGCTCTGCGGGAGGGCCTCACCGGGGAGCTGTTTTTT. V is TRBV20-1 and J is TRBJ2-2, with 9 bases that match TRBD2. Germline assignment: CDR1 DFQATT and CDR2 SNEGSKA (reference sequence). This CDR3 contains 14 residues. With 5 bases clipped from V and 4 bases from J, the junction kept 5 bases outside the gene matches.

With respect to this clonotype: Since a much larger clone is just one base distant, this may be a read error. The V and J genes are TRBV6-1 and TRBJ2-5; 8 nucleotides line up with TRBD1. Germline trimming cut 4 bases from V and 6 bases from J; bases unmatched to any gene: 10. Germline V gives CDR1 MNHNS, CDR2 SASEGT. The CDR3 runs 15 residues. CDR3 loop: CASSARTGTRKTQYF. In DNA, the CDR3 is TGTGCCAGCAGTGCCCGGACAGGGACTCGGAAGACCCAGTACTTC.

Points on this clonotype: Compared with germline, one end of the junction differs, possibly owing to a read error. V gene TRBV7-9 combines with J gene TRBJ2-7; possible D gene TRBD1, 6 bases. The length of the CDR3 is 14 residues. Germline CDR1 and CDR2: SEHNR and FQNEAQ (reference sequence). CDR3 sequence: CASSSPGTPYEHYF. CDR3 sequence (DNA): TGTGCCAGCAGCTCCCCGGGGACACCCTACGAGCATTACTTC.

The rearrangement uses TRBV2 and TRBJ2-7; TRBD1 matches 7 bases. The CDR3 length is 12 residues. Unmatched junction bases numbered 3, after V lost 3 bases and J lost 7 bases. The germline V gene encodes CDR1 SNHLY and CDR2 FYNNEI. CDR3 sequence: CASSDPGGEQYF. The CDR3 bases are TGTGCCAGCAGTGACCCAGGGGGAGAGCAGTACTTC.

The V call is TRBV3-1, the J call TRBJ2-6; D tentatively reads TRBD1 or TRBD2 (7 bases each). From germline, CDR1 is LGHDT and CDR2 YNNKEL (reference sequence). V shed 5 bases and J shed 12 bases, with 17 bases lying between them. This CDR3 has 14 amino acids. This CDR3 is CASSLTGRAPVLTF. The CDR3 DNA sequence: TGTGCCAGCAGCTTGACAGGGAGGGCTCCCGTCCTGACTTTC.

In this sample, this clonotype turned up many times. This chain connects TRBV28 to TRBJ2-6, with TRBD2 as a possible D gene (6 bases). Trimming removed 5 bases at V and 4 bases at J, with 27 bases between. The germline V gene encodes CDR1 MDHEN and CDR2 SYDVKM. CDR3 length equals 20 residues. CDR3 residues: CASSPIYAREQAAGANVLTF. The CDR3 DNA reads as TGTGCCAGCAGTCCGATATATGCCCGGGAGCAGGCGGCAGGGGCCAACGTCCTGACTTTC.

The CDR3 DNA is TGCAGTGCCCCCGCTGCAAGGGGCGGCATTCAGTACTTC. Residues: CSAPAARGGIQYF. This chain links TRBV20-1 with TRBJ2-4, with a possible D match to TRBD1 (5 bases). The CDR3 loop spans 13 amino acids. The V gene's germline CDR1 is DFQATT and CDR2 SNEGSKA (reference sequence). Trimming shortened V by 6 bases and J by 9 bases, and 18 bases separated the two germline ends.

This clonotype was counted a few times. The V and J genes are TRBV27 and TRBJ1-1; D not certain. Trimming took 10 bases from V and 2 from J, leaving 17 bases between them. The CDR3 has 14 residues. Per germline, CDR1 MNHEY and CDR2 SMNVEV (reference sequence). For the CDR3, the DNA is TGTGCCACTAGATCGTCAGCAGTTAACACTGAAGCTTTCTTT. Translated: CATRSSAVNTEAFF.

The chain is built from TRBV20-1 and TRBJ1-6, with 8 bases lining up with TRBD1. The length of the CDR3 is 16 residues. J was trimmed by 4 bases and V by 0 bases; bases with no gene match: 5. Germline CDR1 and CDR2: DFQATT and SNEGSKA (reference sequence). The CDR3 loop is CSARDTRTGYNSPLHF. CDR3 nucleotide sequence: TGCAGTGCTAGAGATACAAGGACAGGGTATAATTCACCCCTCCACTTT.

The rearrangement uses TRBV27 and TRBJ2-6, with D perhaps matching TRBD2 (6 bases). This CDR3 comprises 17 residues. Germline lookup yields CDR1 MNHEY and CDR2 SMNVEV (reference sequence). Trimming cost V 5 bases and J 2 bases, with 16 bases left between them. CDR3 residues: CASSPWEAVPGANVLTF. CDR3 nucleotide sequence: TGTGCCAGCAGTCCCTGGGAGGCGGTCCCTGGGGCCAACGTCCTGACTTTC. The complete variable domain, with remaining parts taken from reference TRBV27 and TRBJ2-6, reads EAQVTQNPRYLITVTGKKLTVTCSQNMNHEYMSWYRQDPGLGLRQIYYSMNVEVTDKGDVPEGYKVSRKEKRNFPLILESPSPNQTSLYFCASSPWEAVPGANVLTFGAGSRLTVL.

This clonotype was counted between two and nine times. The genes are TRBV5-1 and TRBJ2-1; the D call may be TRBD1 or TRBD2 (5 bases each). This CDR3 spans 13 amino acids. Trimming removed 6 bases at V and 7 bases at J, with 14 bases between. The germline gives CDR1 SGHRS, CDR2 YFSETQ. CDR3 region: CASTSGTLNEQFF. CDR3 coding DNA: TGCGCCAGCACCTCCGGGACCTTAAATGAGCAGTTCTTC.

This clonotype was picked up a small number of times. The chain uses TRBV28 and TRBJ2-7; the D gene is possibly TRBD1 (6 bases). This CDR3 spans 14 amino acids. V lost 4 bases to trimming and J lost 4 bases, with 14 bases between them. Germline V gene lookup returns CDR1 MDHEN and CDR2 SYDVKM. The CDR3 reads CASSSDRPQYEQYF. For the CDR3, the DNA is TGTGCCAGCAGTTCTGACAGGCCCCAGTACGAGCAGTACTTC.

The chain couples TRBV9 to TRBJ2-1, with 8 bases identical to TRBD1. Germline V gives CDR1 SGDLS, CDR2 YYNGEE. With 5 bases clipped from V and 0 bases from J, the junction kept 13 bases outside the gene matches. This CDR3 is 18 amino acids long. The CDR3 is CASRPGTGWDSSYNEQFF. CDR3 DNA: TGTGCCAGCAGGCCCGGGACAGGCTGGGATAGCTCCTACAATGAGCAGTTCTTC.

V usage is TRBV24-1 and J usage is TRBJ1-3; D gene uncertain. Trimming took off 3 bases at V and 0 bases at J, with 5 bases between the two ends. The germline gives CDR1 KGHDR, CDR2 SFDVKD. This CDR3 region has 14 residues. This CDR3 reads CATSDPGSGNTIYF. The DNA of the CDR3 is TGTGCCACCAGTGATCCAGGCTCTGGAAACACCATATATTTT.

This clonotype came up many times. The chain is built from TRBV7-9 and TRBJ2-5; D may correspond to TRBD1 or TRBD2 (5 bases each). V lost 1 base, J lost 5 bases, and 11 bases lay in between. This CDR3 contains 14 residues. The germline gives CDR1 SEHNR, CDR2 FQNEAQ (reference sequence). CDR3 nucleotides: TGTGCCAGCAGCTTAGAGAGGGGATCGGAGACCCAGTACTTC. Translation: CASSLERGSETQYF.

The chain is built from TRBV6-2 or TRBV6-3 and TRBJ2-5; 8 bases match TRBD2. V lost 5 bases, J lost 5 bases, and 13 bases stayed unmatched. This CDR3 has 16 amino acids. Germline CDR1 MNHEY, CDR2 SVGEGT. CDR3 region: CASSRLVGRAVETQYF. As DNA, the CDR3 is TGTGCCAGCAGTCGGTTAGTCGGGAGGGCCGTCGAGACCCAGTACTTC.